This T cell receptor beta chain originates from a study of Ad26.COV2.S vaccination and SARS-CoV-2 variants. The study's findings and limits: Spike-specific CD8+ and CD4+ T cell responses reportedly showed substantial breadth after vaccination.

The treatment is: 15 to 20 received Ad26.COV2.S at low or high dose, single or two shots; about 5 received placebo; per-sample allocation not given. Repertoires come from day 63 after the first vaccine or placebo injection. About this clone itself: Its specificity is unknown.

Using immunoSEQ multiplex PCR, the repertoire was profiled, and TCRdb retains in-frame clones only, with some absent. The data show some 480,000 clones, around 90% seen once. Trimming removed 5 bases at V and 4 bases at J, with 15 bases between. Germline CDR1 reads SGHRS; CDR2 reads YFSETQ. CDR3 length equals 14 residues. Source: peripheral blood, taken in a trial of Ad26.COV2.S vaccine versus placebo. The rearrangement uses TRBV5-1 and TRBJ1-2; D is perhaps TRBD1 (6 bases). This clonotype was obtained from a person aged 18-65 years who received the Ad26.COV2.S COVID-19 vaccine or a placebo. CDR3 bases: TGCGCCAGCAGTACAGGGATGCCGGCCTATGGCTACACCTTC. Translated: CASSTGMPAYGYTF.